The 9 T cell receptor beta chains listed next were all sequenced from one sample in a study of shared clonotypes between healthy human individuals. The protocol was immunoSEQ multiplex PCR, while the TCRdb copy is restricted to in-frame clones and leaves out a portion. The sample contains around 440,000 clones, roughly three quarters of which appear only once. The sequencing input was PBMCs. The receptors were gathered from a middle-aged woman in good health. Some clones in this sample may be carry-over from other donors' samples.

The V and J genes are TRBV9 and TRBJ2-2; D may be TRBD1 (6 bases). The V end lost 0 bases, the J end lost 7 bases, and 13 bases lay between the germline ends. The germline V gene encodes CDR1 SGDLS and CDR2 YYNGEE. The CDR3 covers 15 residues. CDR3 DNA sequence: TGTGCCAGCAGCGTAGCGGTGGGGGCCGGCGGGGAGCTGTTTTTT. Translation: CASSVAVGAGGELFF.

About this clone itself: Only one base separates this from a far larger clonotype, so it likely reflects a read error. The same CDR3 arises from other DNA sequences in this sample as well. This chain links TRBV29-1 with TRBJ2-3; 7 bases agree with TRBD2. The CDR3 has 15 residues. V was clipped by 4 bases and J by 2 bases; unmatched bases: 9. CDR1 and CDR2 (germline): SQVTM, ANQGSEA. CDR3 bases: TGCAGCGTTGGTTTGGCGGGAGAGATCACAGATACGCAGTATTTT. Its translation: CSVGLAGEITDTQYF.

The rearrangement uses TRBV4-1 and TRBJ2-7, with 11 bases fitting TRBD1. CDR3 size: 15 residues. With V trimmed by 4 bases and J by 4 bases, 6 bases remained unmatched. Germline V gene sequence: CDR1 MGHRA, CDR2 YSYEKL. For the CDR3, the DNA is TGCGCCAGCAGCCGACTGGGACAGGGGGGATACGAGCAGTACTTC. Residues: CASSRLGQGGYEQYF.

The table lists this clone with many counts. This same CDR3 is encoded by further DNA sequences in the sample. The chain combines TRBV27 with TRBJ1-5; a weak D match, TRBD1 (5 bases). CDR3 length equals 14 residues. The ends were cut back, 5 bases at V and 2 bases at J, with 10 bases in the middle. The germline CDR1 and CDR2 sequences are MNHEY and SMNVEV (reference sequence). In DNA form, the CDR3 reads TGTGCCAGCAGTCTCCTAGGGGGCAATCAGCCCCAGCATTTT. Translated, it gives CASSLLGGNQPQHF.

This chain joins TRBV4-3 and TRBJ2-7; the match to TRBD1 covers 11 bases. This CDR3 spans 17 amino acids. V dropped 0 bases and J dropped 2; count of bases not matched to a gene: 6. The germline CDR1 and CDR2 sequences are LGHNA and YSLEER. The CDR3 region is CASSQDRGGQGAYEQYF. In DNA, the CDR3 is TGCGCCAGCAGCCAAGATCGGGGGGGACAGGGGGCCTACGAGCAGTACTTC.

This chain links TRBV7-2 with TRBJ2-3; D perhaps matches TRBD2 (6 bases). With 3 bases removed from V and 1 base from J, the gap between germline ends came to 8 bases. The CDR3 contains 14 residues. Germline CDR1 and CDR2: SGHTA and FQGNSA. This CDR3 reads CASSFGGGTDTQYF. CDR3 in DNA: TGTGCCAGCAGCTTCGGAGGGGGCACAGATACGCAGTATTTT. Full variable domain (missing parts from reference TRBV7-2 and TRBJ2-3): GAGVSQSPSNKVTEKGKDVELRCDPISGHTALYWYRQSLGQGLEFLIYFQGNSAPDKSGLPSDRFSAERTGGSVSTLTIQRTQQEDSAVYLCASSFGGGTDTQYFGPGTRLTVL.

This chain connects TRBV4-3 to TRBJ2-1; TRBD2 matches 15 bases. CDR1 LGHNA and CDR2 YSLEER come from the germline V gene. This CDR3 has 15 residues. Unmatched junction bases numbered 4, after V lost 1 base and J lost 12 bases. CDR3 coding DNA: TGCGCCAGCAGCCAAGTAGGACTAGCGGGAGGGGGGCAGTTCTTC. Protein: CASSQVGLAGGGQFF.

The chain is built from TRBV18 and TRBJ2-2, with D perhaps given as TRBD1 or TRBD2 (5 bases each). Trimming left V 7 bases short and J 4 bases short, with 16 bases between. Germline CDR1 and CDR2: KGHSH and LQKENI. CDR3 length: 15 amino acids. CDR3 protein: CASFTTPGSTGELFF. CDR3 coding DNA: TGTGCCAGCTTCACCACCCCAGGGAGCACCGGGGAGCTGTTTTTT.

The CDR3 DNA is TGTGCCAGCTCCCCAGGGACAGGGCTCACTGAAGCTTTCTTT. It codes for CASSPGTGLTEAFF. V usage is TRBV19 and J usage is TRBJ1-1; TRBD1 agrees at 9 bases. V was pared by 9 bases and J by 4 bases, with 9 bases of the junction left unmatched. The CDR3 is 14 amino acids. Germline V gene lookup returns CDR1 LNHDA and CDR2 SQIVND (reference sequence).